The 17 T cell receptor beta chains below all came from one sample that was sequenced in a study of T cell responses to AZD1222 COVID-19 vaccine. Method: immunoSEQ multiplex PCR; TCRdb's copy keeps in-frame clones and lacks some. The sample holds about 180,000 clones; about 86% are singletons and the top ten take 7.7%. This sample comprised peripheral blood, obtained on day 0 of AZD1222 vaccination. The receptors were sampled from an adult in good health.

This sequence joins TRBV24-1 and TRBJ1-2; maybe TRBD1 (6 bases). V was trimmed by 7 bases and J by 5 bases, leaving 16 bases between them. The germline V gene has CDR1 KGHDR and CDR2 SFDVKD. The CDR3 runs to 14 residues. The CDR3 protein is CATRGWGGIYGYTF. The CDR3 bases are TGTGCCACCAGAGGTTGGGGGGGCATATATGGCTACACCTTC.

This clone was seen just once. V and J are TRBV4-1 and TRBJ1-2, with 7 bases matching TRBD1. After removal of 3 bases from V and 10 bases from J, the junction contained 8 bases not matched to a gene. This CDR3 region has 13 residues. Germline loops: CDR1 MGHRA, CDR2 YSYEKL. The CDR3 loop is CASSQIQGQDYTF. CDR3 DNA: TGCGCCAGCAGCCAGATTCAAGGACAGGACTACACCTTC.

The rearrangement uses TRBV30 and TRBJ2-5; maybe TRBD2 (5 bases). V was pared by 6 bases and J by 4 bases, with 15 bases between. This CDR3 comprises 13 residues. Germline CDR1 and CDR2: GTSNPN and SVGIG (reference sequence). The CDR3 loop reads CACRGRRGETQYF. The CDR3 DNA sequence: TGTGCCTGTCGGGGTCGGAGAGGAGAGACCCAGTACTTC.

The J gene is TRBJ1-5, the V gene TRBV3-1 (or the pseudogene TRBV3-2); 7 nucleotides line up with TRBD1. Looked up from germline, CDR1 is LGHDT and CDR2 is YNNKEL (reference sequence). The CDR3 runs 15 residues. J gave up 5 bases and V 3 bases, and 7 bases lay outside the gene matches. For the CDR3, the DNA is TGTGCCAGCAGCCAGCAGGGGGGAGGCGATCAGCCCCAGCATTTT. Its protein is CASSQQGGGDQPQHF.

This chain joins TRBV2 and TRBJ2-7; maybe TRBD1 (6 bases). Trimming shortened V by 3 bases and J by 2 bases, and 14 bases separated the two germline ends. Looked up from germline, CDR1 is SNHLY and CDR2 is FYNNEI. The length of the CDR3 is 15 residues. The CDR3 nucleotides are TGTGCCAGCAGTGACCCCCAGGGGAAAACCTACGAGCAGTACTTC. This gives the protein CASSDPQGKTYEQYF.

The chain recombines TRBV10-2 with TRBJ2-7; D is unresolved. The CDR3 loop spans 14 amino acids. Germline loops: CDR1 WSHSY, CDR2 SAAADI. V was trimmed by 3 bases and J by 2 bases, leaving 11 bases between them. CDR3 nucleotide sequence: TGCGCCAGCAGTGAACGAGGCCTCACCTACGAGCAGTACTTC. This codes for CASSERGLTYEQYF.

The chain has TRBV30 and TRBJ1-6, with 7 bases that match TRBD1. The CDR3 covers 14 residues. CDR1 GTSNPN and CDR2 SVGIG come from the germline V gene (reference sequence). The trim removed 5 bases at V and 9 bases at J, leaving 10 bases unmatched. This CDR3 is CAWDLRGGSSPLHF. The DNA for the CDR3 is TGTGCCTGGGACCTCAGGGGGGGCTCTTCACCCCTCCACTTT.

The chain recombines TRBV9 with TRBJ2-2; 15 nucleotides match TRBD2. The CDR3 loop spans 18 amino acids. V was clipped by 5 bases and J by 5 bases; unmatched bases: 10. The germline V gene has CDR1 SGDLS and CDR2 YYNGEE. In nucleotides, the CDR3 is TGTGCCAGCAGTGCCCCCGGGACTAGCGGGGGGCGGACCGGGGAGCTGTTTTTT. It codes for CASSAPGTSGGRTGELFF.

J is TRBJ1-4 and V is TRBV5-1; 10 bases line up with TRBD1. CDR1 is SGHRS, CDR2 YFSETQ, per germline. This CDR3 spans 14 amino acids. The V segment lost 5 bases and the J segment 3 bases; nucleotides outside the gene matches: 1. Here the CDR3 DNA reads TGCGCCAGCAGGGGGACAGGGGCTAATGAAAAACTGTTTTTT. Translated: CASRGTGANEKLFF.

The J gene is TRBJ1-2, the V gene TRBV27; 10 bases line up with TRBD1. Looked up from germline, CDR1 is MNHEY and CDR2 is SMNVEV (reference sequence). J was trimmed by 7 bases and V by 1 base; bases with no gene match: 6. The CDR3 has 15 amino acids. CDR3 residues: CASSLFGQGGGGYTF. In DNA form, the CDR3 reads TGTGCCAGCAGTTTATTCGGACAGGGGGGAGGTGGCTACACCTTC.

The rearrangement joins TRBV30 to TRBJ2-7; a weak D match, TRBD2 (6 bases). The germline gives CDR1 GTSNPN, CDR2 SVGIG (reference sequence). Between the trimmed V and J ends, which lost 3 bases and 2 bases, there was a span of 11 bases. CDR3 size: 13 residues. In DNA, the CDR3 is TGTGCCTGGAGGACCCGCGGGACCTACGAGCAGTACTTC. Translated, it gives CAWRTRGTYEQYF.

The rearrangement joins TRBV19 to TRBJ1-1; possible D gene TRBD1, 6 bases. The germline gives CDR1 LNHDA, CDR2 SQIVND (reference sequence). The V end was cut by 5 bases, the J end by 7 bases, with 11 bases between. CDR3 length equals 12 residues. This chain's CDR3 is CASSYRVGEAFF. The CDR3 nucleotides read TGTGCCAGTAGTTACAGGGTTGGTGAAGCTTTCTTT.

This sequence joins TRBV12-3 or TRBV12-4 and TRBJ1-2, with a tentative D call TRBD1 (5 bases). This CDR3 spans 13 amino acids. The V gene lost 0 bases and the J gene lost 8 bases, with 10 bases spanning the gap. Written as DNA, the CDR3 is TGTGCCAGCAGTTTAGCTGGCGGGGACGGCTACACCTTC. Residues: CASSLAGGDGYTF.

This clone was observed once. The V call is TRBV11-2, the J call TRBJ2-6, with a weak D call TRBD2 (6 bases). Germline CDR1 SGHAT, CDR2 FQNNGV. Deletions cut 7 bases from V and 5 bases from J, with 12 bases between. The CDR3 length is 14 residues. The CDR3 region is CASTLAGRANVLTF. The CDR3 DNA follows: TGTGCCAGCACCCTGGCGGGGAGGGCCAACGTCCTGACTTTC. The complete variable domain, with remaining parts taken from reference TRBV11-2 and TRBJ2-6, reads EAGVAQSPRYKIIEKRQSVAFWCNPISGHATLYWYQQILGQGPKLLIQFQNNGVVDDSQLPKDRFSAERLKGVDSTLKIQPAKLEDSAVYLCASTLAGRANVLTFGAGSRLTVL.

CDR3 nucleotides: TGTGCCAGTAGTATCAGGGGTAATCAGCCCCAGCATTTT. This encodes CASSIRGNQPQHF. This chain connects TRBV19 to TRBJ1-5, with a tentative D call TRBD1 (6 bases). This CDR3 has 13 amino acids. CDR1 is LNHDA and CDR2 is SQIVND in the germline V gene (reference sequence). V was trimmed by 3 bases and J by 4 bases, leaving 7 bases between them.

V and J are TRBV14 and TRBJ2-2, with 7 bases that match TRBD2. CDR3 length: 14 residues. Germline V gene data show CDR1 as SGHDN and CDR2 as FVKESK. The junction had 5 bases not matched to a gene; V was cut back by 6 bases and J by 4 bases. The CDR3 spells CASRRRGVTGELFF. CDR3 DNA sequence: TGTGCCAGCAGACGACGGGGGGTCACCGGGGAGCTGTTTTTT.

The chain couples TRBV30 to TRBJ2-5; unclear D gene. Trimming pared 5 bases from V and 2 bases from J, leaving 6 bases between. The germline CDR1 and CDR2 sequences are GTSNPN and SVGIG (reference sequence). This CDR3 is built from 11 residues. CDR3 sequence (DNA): TGTGCCTGGTCCCAGCAAGAGACCCAGTACTTC. It is translated as CAWSQQETQYF.